Here is one T cell receptor (beta chain) with its context. The target antigen is unknown. Trimming took off 6 bases at V and 0 bases at J, with 13 bases between the two ends. This CDR3 has 15 residues. Germline V CDR1 and CDR2: SGHRS, YFSETQ. Clones were sequenced by immunoSEQ multiplex PCR, and TCRdb holds only the in-frame ones, with some missing. The sample records tens of thousands of clones, 83% being singletons. The sample belongs to a study of siplizumab effects on memory and regulatory T cells. Points from the study as a whole: The alloresponse seemed to draw substantially on naive T cells, which appeared more diverse than memory cells. Alloreactive sequences tracing back to unstimulated CD4+ memory cells were significantly reduced by siplizumab. Unstimulated subset assignment was obtained for only a minor fraction of alloreactive clones.

This chain links TRBV5-1 with TRBJ1-3; no reliable D call. This receptor was taken from a human donor in good health. The sample was memory CD4+ T cells sorted from blood. CDR3 DNA: TGCGCCAGCACCCAGTCGGGGAGCTCTGGAAACACCATATATTTT. It specifies CASTQSGSSGNTIYF.